The rows below give T cell receptor beta chains drawn from one sample of a study of control samples from healthy donors and cancer patients. This table comes from immunoSEQ multiplex PCR, and its TCRdb copy is limited to in-frame clones, with some not included. Seen here are a few hundred thousand clones, about nine tenths observed once, and the top ten hold around 6.4%. Specimen: PBMCs. The receptors were gathered from a middle-aged man with head and neck cancer. Each CDR3 is given with its conserved first and last residue. The D gene is left open where the match is weak. Rows give clone size only sometimes, using once, few, many, or a class for an expanded clone.

cdr3_nt cdr3_aa cdr3_length v_call clone_size d_call j_call
TGCAGCGTTGAATTGAAGAAAGCGGGAGTCCTTCTGCAGACCCAGTACTTC CSVELKKAGVLLQTQYF 17 TRBV29-1 . TRBD2 TRBJ2-5
TGCGCCAGCTCCCTATCGACACAGAACACTGAAGCTTTCTTT CASSLSTQNTEAFF 14 TRBV5-1 . . TRBJ1-1
TGTGCCAGTAGTACTGGACAGGGCGCGGGGGTCTATGGCTACACCTTC CASSTGQGAGVYGYTF 16 TRBV19 . TRBD1 TRBJ1-2
TGTGCCAGCAGCCCACAGGGACAGAGCACCTACGAGCAGTACTTC CASSPQGQSTYEQYF 15 TRBV7-2 . TRBD1 TRBJ2-7
TGTGCCAGCTCACCAGACAGGGGCCTGGGGCAGCCCCAGCATTTT CASSPDRGLGQPQHF 15 TRBV18 . TRBD1 TRBJ1-5
TGCGCCAGCAGCCAGGGATGGACAGGGTTAAGCAATCAGCCCCAGCATTTT CASSQGWTGLSNQPQHF 17 TRBV4-1 . TRBD1 TRBJ1-5
TGTGCCACCAGCGGCGCTGGGGGACAGGGGGCAAATGGCTACACCTTC CATSGAGGQGANGYTF 16 TRBV24-1 . TRBD1 TRBJ1-2
TGCGCCAGCAGCTTGGGGGGAAACTATGGCTACACCTTC CASSLGGNYGYTF 13 TRBV5-1 . . TRBJ1-2
TGTGCCAGCAGCCTGGCGGGACTAGCGGTTCACGAGCGCTTC CASSLAGLAVHERF 14 TRBV5-4 . TRBD2 TRBJ2-7
TGTGCCAGCGGTCTGGGGGCTCCTAATCAGCCCCAGCATTTT CASGLGAPNQPQHF 14 TRBV28 . . TRBJ1-5
TGTGCCAGTAGTATCCGCGAGACCCAGTACTTC CASSIRETQYF 11 TRBV19 once . TRBJ2-5
TGTGCCAGCAGCCCCGACAGCAACTACGAGCAGTACTTC CASSPDSNYEQYF 13 TRBV7-8 . . TRBJ2-7
TGTGCCAGCAGTCAGCACCAACGACGGACTAGCGGAGAGACCCAGTACTTC CASSQHQRRTSGETQYF 17 TRBV6-2/TRBV6-3 . TRBD2 TRBJ2-5
TGTGCCAGCAGACCCAATGGACAGGGTTTCTCACCCCTCCACTTT CASRPNGQGFSPLHF 15 TRBV6-6 . TRBD1 TRBJ1-6
TGTGCCAGCAGCCCTACAGGGAACCCTCCCTACGAGCAGTACTTC CASSPTGNPPYEQYF 15 TRBV11-3 . . TRBJ2-7
. CASSLYRAFFGYTF 14 TRBV28 once . TRBJ1-2
TGTGCCAGCAGCTTGGACAGGTTAAGGAGTCCTGAAGCTTTCTTT CASSLDRLRSPEAFF 15 TRBV7-2 . TRBD1 TRBJ1-1
TGTGCAAGTCGCTTAAAAACCGGGACAGAAGAACATGAGCAGTTCTTC CASRLKTGTEEHEQFF 16 TRBV12-2 once . TRBJ2-1
TGCGCCAGCAGCTTGGACCTACTCGGGGAGACCCAGTACTTC CASSLDLLGETQYF 14 TRBV5-1 . . TRBJ2-5
TGTGCCAGCAGTTACGAGCGGGTGTCACAAGAGACCCAGTACTTC CASSYERVSQETQYF 15 TRBV6-2/TRBV6-3 . . TRBJ2-5
TGTGCCAGCTCACCCCCTGGACAGGGGAGCACAGATACGCAGTATTTT CASSPPGQGSTDTQYF 16 TRBV18 once TRBD1 TRBJ2-3
TGTGCCAGCACCTACCAATTAAACACTGAAGCTTTCTTT CASTYQLNTEAFF 13 TRBV2 once . TRBJ1-1
TGTGCCAGCGAAGAGACAGGGACAGATACGCAGTATTTT CASEETGTDTQYF 13 TRBV6-5 . TRBD1 TRBJ2-3
TGTGCCAGCAGCTTAGCGCTGTCGACAAGCTACGAGCAGTACTTC CASSLALSTSYEQYF 15 TRBV7-2 . . TRBJ2-7
TGTGCCACCAGCAGAGATCGGGACTCTGGGGCCAACGTCCTGACTTTC CATSRDRDSGANVLTF 16 TRBV15 . . TRBJ2-6
TGTGCCATCAGTCAGTCGGACACAGGGGTCTGGTCCTACAATGAGCAGTTCTTC CAISQSDTGVWSYNEQFF 18 TRBV10-3 . TRBD1 TRBJ2-1
TGTGCCAGCAGTAAGGGGCCCCCTCTAGACCAAGAGACCCAGTACTTC CASSKGPPLDQETQYF 16 TRBV2 . . TRBJ2-5